This T cell receptor beta chain was observed in a study of early T cells in non-severe SARS-CoV-2 infection. Each CDR3 protein is one row after TCRdb ran MiXCR on the 5' RACE reads. The data show 55,000 to 75,000 distinct CDR3 sequences, roughly an eighth seen once. This clonotype was seen only a few times. This CDR3 region has 20 residues. Germline V CDR1 and CDR2: SGHTA, FQGNSA. Unmatched junction bases numbered 20, after V lost 8 bases and J lost 4 bases. Sequenced: whole blood. The TCR was taken from an adult who was a healthcare worker with PCR-confirmed SARS-CoV-2 infection or an uninfected control (not recorded which). The gene calls are TRBV7-2 and TRBJ2-1; 13 bases fit TRBD2. The CDR3 reads CASRDRGFQILAGGYNEQFF. In DNA, the CDR3 is TGTGCCAGCCGGGACAGGGGCTTCCAAATACTAGCGGGAGGGTACAATGAGCAGTTCTTC.